A selection of T cell receptor beta chains follows, all from one sample in a study of control samples from healthy donors and cancer patients. Sequenced by immunoSEQ multiplex PCR; TCRdb stores in-frame clones only, minus some. This sample has some 200,000 clones; about 93% occur once, and the top ten carry about 1.6%. The material sequenced was blood. The source is a man in his fifties in good health. The CDR3 runs from the conserved cysteine through the conserved F or W. The D gene is left open where the match is weak. Rows give clone size only sometimes, using once, few, many, or a class for an expanded clone.

V	D	size	J	CDR3	DNA
TRBV3-1/TRBV3-2	NA	once	TRBJ2-5	CASSHWGETQYF	TGTGCCAGCAGCCATTGGGGGGAGACCCAGTACTTC
TRBV27	TRBD1	NA	TRBJ2-6	CASSFRARGLSGANVLTF	TGTGCCAGCAGTTTTAGGGCCAGGGGGCTTTCTGGGGCCAACGTCCTGACTTTC
TRBV11-3	NA	NA	TRBJ1-1	CASSLHSATEAFF	TGTGCCAGCAGCTTACACTCGGCGACTGAAGCTTTCTTT
TRBV20-1	NA	once	TRBJ1-2	CSGYRNGYTF	TGCAGTGGATACAGGAACGGCTACACCTTC
TRBV6-4	NA	NA	TRBJ1-5	CASSETPNQPQHF	TGTGCCAGCAGTGAAACGCCCAATCAGCCCCAGCATTTT
TRBV2	TRBD1	few	TRBJ1-4	CASSKTGGPNEKLFF	TGTGCCAGCAGTAAAACAGGGGGCCCTAATGAAAAACTGTTTTTT
TRBV19	NA	NA	TRBJ1-1	CASSIRTPNTEAFF	TGTGCCAGTAGTATAAGGACACCGAACACTGAAGCTTTCTTT
TRBV19	TRBD1	NA	TRBJ1-2	CASSGQQGNYGYTF	TGTGCCAGTAGTGGCCAACAGGGGAACTATGGCTACACCTTC
TRBV27	TRBD1	NA	TRBJ2-6	CASSRRDRGNSGANVLTF	TGTGCCAGCAGTAGACGGGACAGGGGGAACTCTGGGGCCAACGTCCTGACTTTC
TRBV11-2	NA	NA	TRBJ1-4	CASSLSHATNEKLFF	TGTGCCAGCAGCTTATCCCACGCAACTAATGAAAAACTGTTTTTT
TRBV19	NA	NA	TRBJ2-1	CASSIVQGNNEQFF	TGTGCCAGTAGTATTGTCCAGGGGAACAATGAGCAGTTCTTC
TRBV10-3	TRBD2	NA	TRBJ2-2	CAISEKGLAGTNTGELFF	TGTGCCATCAGTGAGAAGGGACTAGCGGGGACGAACACCGGGGAGCTGTTTTTT
TRBV28	TRBD1	NA	TRBJ2-7	CADRVHEQYF	TGTGCCGACAGGGTCCACGAGCAGTACTTC
TRBV6-5	TRBD1	NA	TRBJ1-3	CASSRDRGDTIYF	TGTGCCAGCAGTCGGGACAGGGGGGACACCATATATTTT
TRBV5-1	NA	NA	TRBJ1-1	CASSLAGATEAFF	TGCGCCAGCAGCTTGGCCGGGGCCACTGAAGCTTTCTTT
TRBV13	NA	NA	TRBJ1-6	CASSLRGRGVGNSPLHF	TGTGCCAGCAGCCTACGGGGCAGGGGAGTAGGTAATTCACCCCTCCACTTT
TRBV6-5	NA	NA	TRBJ1-5	CASSSTTLNQPQHF	TGTGCCAGCAGTTCCACAACCCTAAATCAGCCCCAGCATTTT
TRBV5-1	TRBD2	NA	TRBJ2-1	CASSEGLAGYNEQFF	TGCGCCAGCAGCGAGGGACTAGCGGGCTACAATGAGCAGTTCTTC
TRBV5-1	NA	NA	TRBJ1-4	CASSLGPSDSNEKLFF	TGCGCCAGCAGCTTGGGACCGTCCGATAGTAATGAAAAACTGTTTTTT
TRBV7-3	NA	NA	TRBJ2-5	CASSFIGGETQYF	TGTGCCAGCAGCTTTATTGGAGGGGAGACCCAGTACTTC
TRBV6-5	NA	NA	TRBJ1-3	CASSYSIGAGNTIYF	TGTGCCAGCAGTTACTCGATCGGGGCAGGAAACACCATATATTTT
TRBV29-1	NA	NA	TRBJ2-3	CSVELSGGFTDTQYF	TGCAGCGTTGAACTCTCCGGGGGTTTTACAGATACGCAGTATTTT
TRBV28	TRBD1	NA	TRBJ1-2	CASSRDRGHYGYTF	TGTGCCAGCAGTCGCGACAGGGGGCACTATGGCTACACCTTC
TRBV9	TRBD1	NA	TRBJ1-2	CASSANDRGEGYTF	TGTGCCAGCAGTGCAAACGACAGGGGAGAAGGCTACACCTTC
TRBV5-1	NA	NA	TRBJ1-1	CASSFRGGTEAFF	TGCGCCAGCAGCTTCAGGGGAGGTACTGAAGCTTTCTTT
TRBV29-1	NA	NA	TRBJ1-5	CSVGMGSNQPQHF	TGCAGCGTTGGAATGGGAAGCAATCAGCCCCAGCATTTT
TRBV15	TRBD1	NA	TRBJ1-4	CATSRDLVRGDEKLFF	TGTGCCACCAGCAGAGATTTGGTCAGGGGGGATGAAAAACTGTTTTTT
TRBV19	NA	once	TRBJ2-2	CASSIDLEKGTYTGELFF	TGTGCCAGTAGTATAGATCTCGAAAAGGGGACCTACACCGGGGAGCTGTTTTTT
TRBV7-2	TRBD1	NA	TRBJ1-2	CASSQIQGKSDGYTF	TGTGCCAGCAGCCAAATACAGGGGAAGAGTGATGGCTACACCTTC
TRBV28	NA	NA	TRBJ1-2	CASSLAGEPNYGYTF	TGTGCCAGCAGCCTGGCCGGGGAACCTAACTATGGCTACACCTTC
TRBV24-1	TRBD1	NA	TRBJ2-3	CATSDRTGYDTQYF	TGTGCCACCAGTGACCGGACAGGGTATGATACGCAGTATTTT
TRBV3-1/TRBV3-2	TRBD1	NA	TRBJ2-5	CASSQALGWTGPAETQYF	TGTGCCAGCAGCCAAGCCCTGGGCTGGACAGGGCCGGCAGAGACCCAGTACTTC
TRBV7-6	TRBD1	NA	TRBJ2-1	CASSFSPDRGTGGYRSYNEQFF	TGTGCCAGCAGCTTCTCTCCCGATAGGGGGACAGGGGGCTATAGGTCCTACAATGAGCAGTTCTTC
TRBV6-2/TRBV6-3	NA	NA	TRBJ2-5	CASSYGTPFETQYF	TGTGCCAGCAGTTATGGGACCCCTTTCGAGACCCAGTACTTC
TRBV18	TRBD1	NA	TRBJ1-5	CASSRDRGPDFSNQPQHF	TGTGCCAGCTCTCGAGACAGGGGTCCGGATTTTAGCAATCAGCCCCAGCATTTT
TRBV5-1	NA	NA	TRBJ2-1	CASSPSSGISYNEQFF	TGCGCCAGCAGCCCCAGTTCGGGGATATCCTACAATGAGCAGTTCTTC
TRBV5-1	NA	NA	TRBJ1-1	CASSKEASTEAFF	TGCGCCAGCAGCAAGGAGGCTTCTACTGAAGCTTTCTTT
TRBV2	TRBD1	NA	TRBJ2-1	CASSEGTGVYNEQFF	TGTGCCAGCAGTGAAGGGACAGGGGTCTACAATGAGCAGTTCTTC
TRBV25-1	TRBD1	NA	TRBJ2-7	CASSDTQGSEQYF	TGTGCCAGCAGTGACACACAGGGGAGTGAGCAGTACTTC
TRBV3-1/TRBV3-2	TRBD1	NA	TRBJ2-1	CASSSGQGGSKQFF	TGTGCCAGCAGCTCTGGACAGGGGGGCTCGAAGCAGTTCTTC
TRBV29-1	NA	NA	TRBJ2-2	CSGGSTNTGELFF	TGCAGCGGGGGGTCTACGAACACCGGGGAGCTGTTTTTT
TRBV27	NA	NA	TRBJ1-1	CASSLEVNTEAFF	TGTGCCAGCAGTTTGGAGGTCAACACTGAAGCTTTCTTT
TRBV4-2	TRBD2	NA	TRBJ2-3	CASSQDGGGDTQYF	TGTGCCAGCAGCCAAGATGGGGGAGGGGATACGCAGTATTTT
TRBV7-2	NA	NA	TRBJ2-1	CASSLDRGSSDEQFF	TGTGCCAGCAGCCTAGACCGGGGGAGTTCCGATGAGCAGTTCTTC
TRBV30	TRBD2	NA	TRBJ2-3	CAWKSGTSGGTDTQYF	TGTGCCTGGAAATCCGGGACTAGCGGGGGCACAGATACGCAGTATTTT
TRBV15	NA	few	TRBJ1-2	CATSREGRGTARGYTF	TGTGCCACCAGCAGAGAGGGAAGAGGAACGGCGCGTGGCTACACCTTC
TRBV18	NA	NA	TRBJ1-4	CASSSRASSTTNEKLFF	TGTGCCAGCTCAAGCCGGGCGTCGTCAACAACTAATGAAAAACTGTTTTTT
TRBV28	NA	NA	TRBJ1-2	CASELRGANYGYTF	TGTGCCAGCGAGTTGCGAGGGGCTAACTATGGCTACACCTTC
TRBV12-5	TRBD2	NA	TRBJ2-3	CASGLVAGANPDTQYF	TGTGCTAGTGGTTTGGTAGCGGGGGCCAACCCAGATACGCAGTATTTT
TRBV20-1	TRBD1	NA	TRBJ1-1	CSASDREAFF	TGCAGTGCTTCGGACAGGGAAGCTTTCTTT
TRBV5-1	TRBD1	NA	TRBJ2-4	CASSLTGVDKNIQYF	TGCGCCAGCAGCTTAACAGGGGTAGACAAAAACATTCAGTACTTC